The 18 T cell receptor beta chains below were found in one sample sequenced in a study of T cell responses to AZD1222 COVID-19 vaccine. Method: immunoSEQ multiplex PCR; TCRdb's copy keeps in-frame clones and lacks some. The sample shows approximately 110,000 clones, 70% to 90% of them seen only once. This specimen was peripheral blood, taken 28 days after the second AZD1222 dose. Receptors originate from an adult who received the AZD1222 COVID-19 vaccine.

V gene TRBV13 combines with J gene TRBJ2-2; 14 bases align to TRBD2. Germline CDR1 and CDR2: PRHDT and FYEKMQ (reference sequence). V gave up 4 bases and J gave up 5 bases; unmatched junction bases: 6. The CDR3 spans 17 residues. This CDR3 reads CASSSGLAGVGTGELFF. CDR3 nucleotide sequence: TGTGCCAGCAGCTCGGGACTAGCGGGAGTGGGAACCGGGGAGCTGTTTTTT. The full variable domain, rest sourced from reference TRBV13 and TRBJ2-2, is AAGVIQSPRHLIKEKRETATLKCYPIPRHDTVYWYQQGPGQDPQFLISFYEKMQSDKGSIPDRFSAQQFSDYHSELNMSSLELGDSALYFCASSSGLAGVGTGELFFGEGSRLTVL.

The CDR3, as DNA: TGTGCCGGCGGGGGGCTGAACTATGGCTACACCTTC. It yields the protein CAGGGLNYGYTF. The chain has TRBV28 and TRBJ1-2; a weak D match, TRBD1 (6 bases). CDR3 length: 12 residues. Germline CDR1 reads MDHEN; CDR2 reads SYDVKM. V was shortened by 11 bases and J by 2 bases, with 12 bases between the two germline ends.

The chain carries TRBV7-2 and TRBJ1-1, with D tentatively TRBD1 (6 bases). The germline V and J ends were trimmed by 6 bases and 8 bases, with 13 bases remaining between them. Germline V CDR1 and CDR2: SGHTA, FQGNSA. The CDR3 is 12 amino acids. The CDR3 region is CASSPTGLEAFF. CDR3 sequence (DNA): TGTGCCAGCAGTCCGACAGGATTGGAAGCTTTCTTT.

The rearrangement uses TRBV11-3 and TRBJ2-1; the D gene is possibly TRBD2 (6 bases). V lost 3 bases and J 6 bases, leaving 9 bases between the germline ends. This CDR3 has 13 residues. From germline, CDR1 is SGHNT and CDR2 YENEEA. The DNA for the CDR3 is TGTGCCAGCAGCTTGACTAGACTCAATGAGCAGTTCTTC. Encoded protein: CASSLTRLNEQFF. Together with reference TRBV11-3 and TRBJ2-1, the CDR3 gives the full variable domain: EAGVVQSPRYKIIEKKQPVAFWCNPISGHNTLYWYLQNLGQGPELLIRYENEEAVDDSQLPKDRFSAERLKGVDSTLKIQPAELGDSAVYLCASSLTRLNEQFFGPGTRLTVL.

Here the CDR3 DNA reads TGTGCCAGCAGTGTGGGGCAGGGGGCGACTGGCTACACCTTC. Protein sequence: CASSVGQGATGYTF. The chain joins TRBV2 to TRBJ1-2, with 8 bases matching TRBD1. This CDR3 is 14 amino acids long. Germline CDR1 reads SNHLY; CDR2 reads FYNNEI. V lost 4 bases, J lost 7 bases, and 8 bases stayed unmatched.

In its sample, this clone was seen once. CDR3 loop: CSVEPLREYEQYF. The CDR3 DNA reads TGCAGCGTTGAACCCCTCAGGGAGTACGAGCAGTACTTC. The chain employs TRBV29-1 and TRBJ2-7, with D perhaps assigned TRBD1 or TRBD2 (5 bases each). V dropped 2 bases and J dropped 4 bases, with 12 bases sitting between them. This CDR3 comprises 13 residues. Germline CDR1 and CDR2: SQVTM and ANQGSEA.

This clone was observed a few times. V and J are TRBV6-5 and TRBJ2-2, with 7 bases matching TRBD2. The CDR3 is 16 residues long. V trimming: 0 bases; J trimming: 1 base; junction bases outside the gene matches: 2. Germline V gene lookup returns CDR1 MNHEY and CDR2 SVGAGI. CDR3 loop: CASSYSSGGNTGELFF. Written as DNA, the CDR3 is TGTGCCAGCAGTTACTCGTCGGGAGGGAACACCGGGGAGCTGTTTTTT.

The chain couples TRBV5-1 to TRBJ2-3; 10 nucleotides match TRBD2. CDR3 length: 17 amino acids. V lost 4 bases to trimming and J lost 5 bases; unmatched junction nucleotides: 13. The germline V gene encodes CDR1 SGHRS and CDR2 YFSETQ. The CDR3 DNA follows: TGCGCCAGCAGCCGGTCGGTCCTAGCGGGAGCTAAAGATACGCAGTATTTT. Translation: CASSRSVLAGAKDTQYF.

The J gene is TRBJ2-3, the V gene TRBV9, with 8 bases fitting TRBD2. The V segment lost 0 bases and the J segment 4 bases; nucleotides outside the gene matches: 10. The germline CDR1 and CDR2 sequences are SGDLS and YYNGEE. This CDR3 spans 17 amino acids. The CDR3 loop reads CASSVVPSGLGADTQYF. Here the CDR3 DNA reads TGTGCCAGCAGCGTAGTTCCGTCGGGACTAGGGGCAGATACGCAGTATTTT.

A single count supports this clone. The CDR3 DNA sequence: TGTGCCACCAGCAGAGATCTGGGAACCTACGAGCAGTACTTC. It codes for CATSRDLGTYEQYF. The rearrangement links TRBV15 to TRBJ2-7; unclear D gene. The germline CDR1 and CDR2 sequences are LNHNV and YYDKDF (reference sequence). This CDR3 has 14 amino acids. Trimming took 0 bases from V and 2 from J, leaving 8 bases between them.

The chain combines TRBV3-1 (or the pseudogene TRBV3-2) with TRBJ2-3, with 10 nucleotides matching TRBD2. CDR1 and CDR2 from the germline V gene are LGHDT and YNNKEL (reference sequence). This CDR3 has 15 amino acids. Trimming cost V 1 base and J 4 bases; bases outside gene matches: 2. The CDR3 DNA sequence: TGTGCCAGCAGCCAAGTCGGGACTAGCGCAGATACGCAGTATTTT. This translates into CASSQVGTSADTQYF.

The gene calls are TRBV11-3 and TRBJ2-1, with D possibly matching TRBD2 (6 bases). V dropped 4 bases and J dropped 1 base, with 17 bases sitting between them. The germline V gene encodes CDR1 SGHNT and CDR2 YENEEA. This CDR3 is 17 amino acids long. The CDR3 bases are TGTGCCAGCAGCTCTTCAAGCGGCGGGATATCCTACAATGAGCAGTTCTTC. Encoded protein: CASSSSSGGISYNEQFF.

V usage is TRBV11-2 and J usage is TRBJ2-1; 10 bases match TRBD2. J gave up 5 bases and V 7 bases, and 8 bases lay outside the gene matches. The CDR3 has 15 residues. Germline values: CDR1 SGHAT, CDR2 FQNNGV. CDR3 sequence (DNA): TGTGCCAGCAACCCAGGGACTAGCGTACACAATGAGCAGTTCTTC. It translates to CASNPGTSVHNEQFF.

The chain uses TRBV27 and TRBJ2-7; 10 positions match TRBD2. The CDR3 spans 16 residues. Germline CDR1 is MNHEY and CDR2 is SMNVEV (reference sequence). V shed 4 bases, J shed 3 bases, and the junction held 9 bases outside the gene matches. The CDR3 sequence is CASSSPMASGSYEQYF. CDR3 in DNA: TGTGCCAGCAGTTCCCCAATGGCTAGCGGGAGCTACGAGCAGTACTTC.

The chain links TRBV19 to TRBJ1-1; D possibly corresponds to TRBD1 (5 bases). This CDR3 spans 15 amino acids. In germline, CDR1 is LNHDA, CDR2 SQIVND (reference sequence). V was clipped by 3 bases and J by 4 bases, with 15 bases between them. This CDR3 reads CASSMRGPFGTEAFF. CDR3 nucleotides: TGTGCCAGTAGTATGAGGGGCCCCTTCGGCACTGAAGCTTTCTTT.

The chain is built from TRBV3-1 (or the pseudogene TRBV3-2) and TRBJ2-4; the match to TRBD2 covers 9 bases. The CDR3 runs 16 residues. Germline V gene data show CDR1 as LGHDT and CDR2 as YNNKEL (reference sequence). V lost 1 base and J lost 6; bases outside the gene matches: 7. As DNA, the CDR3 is TGTGCCAGCAGCCAAGTGGGCGGGAGGGTTTCAAACATTCAGTACTTC. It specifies CASSQVGGRVSNIQYF.

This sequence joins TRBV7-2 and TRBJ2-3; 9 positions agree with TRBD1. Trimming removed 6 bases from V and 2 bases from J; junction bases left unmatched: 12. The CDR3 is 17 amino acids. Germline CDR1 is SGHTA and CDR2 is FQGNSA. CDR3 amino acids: CASRPGAGQGPTDTQYF. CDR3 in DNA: TGTGCCAGCAGACCAGGCGCGGGACAGGGCCCCACAGATACGCAGTATTTT.

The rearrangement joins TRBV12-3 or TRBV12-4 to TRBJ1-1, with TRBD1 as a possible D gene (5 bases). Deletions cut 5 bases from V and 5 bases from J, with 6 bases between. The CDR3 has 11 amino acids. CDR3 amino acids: CASSRGTEAFF. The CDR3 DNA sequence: TGTGCCAGCAGTAGGGGTACTGAAGCTTTCTTT.